The entry below gives a single TCR beta chain sequence along with its context. Its antigen remains unknown. This entry belongs to a study of cytomegalovirus exposure and HLA in healthy donors. Sequencing was performed with immunoSEQ multiplex PCR; in TCRdb, only in-frame clones are kept and a portion is missing. Among 100,000 to 150,000 clones listed, roughly 87% were seen once. The germline gives CDR1 SGHRS, CDR2 YFSETQ. Deletions cut 5 bases from V and 3 bases from J, with 5 bases between. The CDR3 has 12 residues. Study-wide findings and caveats: In the roughly 110 validation repertoires, roughly 94% of cluster scores exceeded 0, per a later analysis. Researchers counted roughly 150 TCR beta chains as cytomegalovirus-associated. Rare TCR sequences predominated, though certain public TCRs were found in many donors.

Sequences were obtained from PBMCs. The receptor's source is a woman aged 18-29 years in good health and CMV-seronegative. The chain joins TRBV5-1 to TRBJ1-4; D is unclear. CDR3 in DNA: TGCGCCAGCAGGGGCCCTAATGAAAAACTGTTTTTT. Translating it yields CASRGPNEKLFF.